These T cell receptor beta chains were read from a single sample in a study of shared clonotypes between healthy human individuals. Data came from immunoSEQ multiplex PCR; TCRdb stores just in-frame clones and leaves some out. Among more than 2 million clones listed, 85% to 95% were seen once. The material sequenced was naive CD4+ T cells sorted from blood. The origin of the receptors is a man aged 18 to 35 in good health. CDR3s include the opening cysteine and the closing phenylalanine or tryptophan.

v_gene: TRBV6-6
j_gene: TRBJ2-2
CDR3aa: CASSSVGGANTGELFF

v_gene: TRBV28
j_gene: TRBJ1-2
CDR3aa: CASSFLGGPTYGYTF

v_gene: TRBV11-3
j_gene: TRBJ2-2
CDR3aa: CASSLGGSNTGELFF

v_gene: TRBV28
j_gene: TRBJ1-4
CDR3aa: CASMEAGKLFF

v_gene: TRBV14
j_gene: TRBJ2-7
CDR3aa: CASSQDRSWSTYEQYF

v_gene: TRBV1
j_gene: TRBJ2-5
CDR3aa: CTSSHRDPTQYF

v_gene: TRBV2
j_gene: TRBJ1-1
CDR3aa: CASREGRSNTEAFF

v_gene: TRBV5-4
j_gene: TRBJ2-2
CDR3aa: CASTRDLTNTGELFF

v_gene: TRBV28
j_gene: TRBJ1-1
CDR3aa: CASSLGYTEAFF

v_gene: TRBV25-1
j_gene: TRBJ2-5
CDR3aa: CASSRGTLSAVAQETQYF

v_gene: TRBV23-1
j_gene: TRBJ2-7
CDR3aa: CASINGGPSYEQYF

v_gene: TRBV19
j_gene: TRBJ1-3
CDR3aa: CASMSWATGNTIYF

v_gene: TRBV2
j_gene: TRBJ2-5
CDR3aa: CASSGPSGGAQETQYF

v_gene: TRBV19
j_gene: TRBJ2-2
CDR3aa: CASSFRSGRSTGELFF

v_gene: TRBV7-9
j_gene: TRBJ2-7
CDR3aa: CASSRPGPSYEQYF

v_gene: TRBV10-3
j_gene: TRBJ2-1
CDR3aa: CAISALAPIYNEQFF

v_gene: TRBV7-2
j_gene: TRBJ1-1
CDR3aa: CASSLVSYKHTEAFF

v_gene: TRBV18
j_gene: TRBJ2-7
CDR3aa: CASSPGPVPEQYF

v_gene: TRBV6-1
j_gene: TRBJ1-2
CDR3aa: CASSGGFGIYTF

v_gene: TRBV19
j_gene: TRBJ1-5
CDR3aa: CASSIDGLNQPQHF

v_gene: TRBV27
j_gene: TRBJ2-7
CDR3aa: CASSPSSGLWEQYF

v_gene: TRBV6-1
j_gene: TRBJ2-5
CDR3aa: CASLIGARVETQYF